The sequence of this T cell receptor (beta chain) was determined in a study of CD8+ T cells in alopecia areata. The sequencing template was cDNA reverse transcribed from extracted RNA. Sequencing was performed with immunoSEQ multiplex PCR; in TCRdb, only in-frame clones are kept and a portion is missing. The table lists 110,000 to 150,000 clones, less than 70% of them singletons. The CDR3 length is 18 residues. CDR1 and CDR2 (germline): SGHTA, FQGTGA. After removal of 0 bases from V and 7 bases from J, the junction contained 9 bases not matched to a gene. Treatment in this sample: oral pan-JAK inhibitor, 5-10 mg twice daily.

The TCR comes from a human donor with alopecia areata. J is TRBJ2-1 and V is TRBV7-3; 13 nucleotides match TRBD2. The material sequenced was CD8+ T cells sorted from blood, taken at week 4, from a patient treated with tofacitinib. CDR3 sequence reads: CASSLTRGLAGLGNEQFF. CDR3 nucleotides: TGTGCCAGCAGCTTAACTAGGGGACTAGCGGGGTTAGGGAATGAGCAGTTCTTC.